The clone carrying this TCR beta chain was recorded a few times. This sample was taken from a study of T cells in Graves' hyperthyroidism and ophthalmopathy. Researchers took RNA transcripts and amplified the TCR beta CDR3 regions from them. First-round RT-PCR targeting the TCR CDR3 was performed with the HTBI primer set. Via MiXCR, TCRdb re-called the multiplex PCR reads, giving one row per CDR3 protein. The sample shows some 460,000 distinct CDR3 sequences, more than 15% of them seen only once. This CDR3 is built from 15 residues. CDR1 is GTSNPN, CDR2 SVGIG, per germline (reference sequence). J was trimmed by 4 bases and V by 4 bases; bases with no gene match: 7.

This chain uses TRBV30 with TRBJ2-1; 10 nucleotides match TRBD2. Sequenced material: blood. The sequence was obtained from a woman younger than 30 with Graves' hyperthyroidism. The DNA of the CDR3 is TGTGCCTGGAAAGTAGGGACTAGCGCTTACAATGAGCAGTTCTTC. It translates to CAWKVGTSAYNEQFF.